This record covers a single TCR beta chain. Its antigen is currently not known. Library method: the immunoSEQ multiplex PCR assay. For the multiplex PCR, a mixture combining 60 forward primers for TCR Vbeta segments and 13 reverse primers for TCR Jbeta segments was used. A multiplex PCR assay on genomic DNA amplified the CDR3 region of rearranged TCR beta genes. The Illumina HiSeq System was used to sequence the amplified TCR beta libraries as 87-base-pair reads. The study's processing was this. A later analysis counted approximately 84 million unique TCR beta chains across the 666 repertoires, and about 10 million of these chains were shared by at least two donors. To remove PCR and sequencing errors, raw reads were error-corrected and collapsed into unique sequences using a nearest-neighbor algorithm that merged closely related sequences. V, D and J gene segments were assigned by aligning CDR3 sequences to IMGT reference sequences. For a sequence to be retained, a match of at least six nucleotides to both a V gene segment and a J gene segment was required. Rearrangements were called productive when the CDR3 lacked stop codons and stayed in frame with V and J; all others were non-productive. CDR3 was defined by IMGT convention, running from the second conserved V-encoded cysteine to the conserved J-encoded phenylalanine. The earlier analysis of 500 to 600 of the donors excluded sequences that lacked an unambiguous match to a single V gene segment. In an earlier analysis of approximately 500 of the donors, a V segment was called functional when productive rearrangements were above 56.7%, and segregating when the standard deviation between donors exceeded 5%. A statistical classification framework was built to diagnose cytomegalovirus status from the catalog of TCR beta chain sequences. A later analysis assigned V and J genes by comparing TCR nucleotide sequences with IMGT/GENE-DB human TR gene sequences. Using the TCRdist pipeline, a later analysis assigned CDR3 sequences along with most-parsimonious VDJ recombination scenarios. A later analysis defined each TCR beta chain by its CDR3 amino acid sequence plus V-gene family, and excluded reads lacking a unique V-gene family. A later analysis removed 500 to 600 highly shared, low-generation-probability nucleotide sequences to deal with suspected cross-contamination and a sequencing artifact. For each public chain, a later analysis derived a clonal expansion index from normalized ranks of inferred template counts within each repertoire. In a later analysis, generation probabilities were computed using a VDJ recombination model fitted to out-of-frame rearrangements, and the results were checked against IGoR. A later analysis scored TCR-TCR, TCR-HLA and TCR-CMV co-occurrence with hypergeometric tests, applying a repertoire-size bias correction to TCR pairs. False discovery rates were estimated in a later analysis by permuting HLA or CMV assignments 20 times. In a later analysis, co-occurring TCRs were grouped using DBSCAN, and TCRdist sequence similarity was added for clustering within HLA-allele-positive subsets. For co-occurrence clustering, repertoires with fewer than 30,000 or more than 120,000 public chains were excluded, along with roughly 5 repertoires with anomalous nucleotide sharing. TCRdb carries this immuneACCESS record with in-frame sequences only. Its versions omit some clonotypes, under half of them owing to an unresolved V gene in the studies checked, with the rest unexplained. The V and J calls and clone size were taken over from that table, and D and trimming were inferred from the DNA. The sample's table covers around 74,000 clones. About 5% of the sample lies in the top ten.

The data belong to a study of cytomegalovirus exposure and HLA in healthy donors (dated by TCRdb to the late 2010s). Regarding the study in general: In an earlier analysis of under 750 of the donors, 250 to 350 Gb of sequence data and about 110 million unique TCR beta sequences from some 170 million T cells were reported. An early release covering some 640 HLA-typed donors comprised about 320 gigabases of sequencing data and about 90 million unique TCR sequences. Of the roughly 400 genotyped donors, 80% to 90% were placed in the genetic ancestry cluster associated with self-reported Caucasian donors. The study was designed to test whether signatures of past pathogen exposure could be identified by cataloging public T cell receptors. The study used immunosequencing to profile the T cell repertoires of several hundred subjects and linked those repertoires to cytomegalovirus serostatus. In addition to the first cohort of 500 to 850 subjects, a separate validation cohort of approximately 130 different subjects was used. To predict cytomegalovirus infection status, the study brought together high-throughput TCR immunosequencing, statistical association of individual TCRs with disease status, and machine learning. In a later analysis, previously published TCR beta repertoires from fewer than 750 donors were re-analyzed and high-resolution HLA genotyping was added so that TCR occurrence patterns could be studied. Rather than using new phenotypic data, the later analysis identified candidate immune exposures from TCR beta sequences and from how often those sequences occurred across donors. An earlier analysis of 587 of the donors used high-throughput TCR beta sequencing to judge whether each TCR beta V gene segment behaved as functional or pseudogenic. Donor age, sex, ethnicity and CMV serostatus were compiled alongside the repertoire data. A later genetic analysis took genome-wide SNP genotypes for 398 of the 666 donors and used that subset as a discovery cohort. All discovery cohort repertoires had been generated using a single sequencing platform. HLA typing covered class I and class II loci at four-digit resolution. Typing coverage differed by locus: A, B, C, DRB1 and DQB1 were typed in about 620-640 donors, DQA1 in approximately 520, DPA1 in 600 to 610, and DPB1 in approximately 450. Four or five DR-DQ haplotypes were treated as single units for association and clustering because of strong linkage in the cohort. On average, around 240,000 unique TCR beta nucleotide sequences were sequenced per donor among some 420 genotyped donors of the cohort, with roughly 18% of those sequences being non-productive.

Including the terminal cysteine and phenylalanine, the CDR3 comprises 16 residues. Only the CDR3 DNA stays, 48 bases, in frame from base 1. Looking up the germline V gene yields CDR1 SGHAT and CDR2 FQNNGV. V is shortened by 4 bases, J by 0 bases, and the region joining them spans 13 bases. Results the study describes overall, beyond this receptor: In a later analysis, most CMV-associated TCR beta chains were found to appear HLA-restricted, with HLA associations seemingly driven largely by CMV exposure. In a later analysis, about 17,000 TCR beta sequences were associated with specific HLA alleles at a false discovery rate of 0.05. According to a later genetic analysis, donors in an Asian-associated ancestry cluster had fewer N-insertions in productive TCRs than the roughly 700-donor mean. CMV serostatus was the only immune exposure information available for the cohort. Linkage disequilibrium might explain the correlated functional status among segregating V segments, but an unknown experimental factor could not be excluded. The earlier analysis of nearly 600 of the donors excluded some 16 rarely observed V segments, including chromosome 9 orphons, because counts were too low. Roughly uniform sequencing depth across donors was assumed in presence/absence analyses, although this assumption may not hold. Compared with equally common non-associated chains, HLA-associated TCR beta chains in a later analysis were more clonally expanded and had lower generation probabilities. The authors suggested that the approach could potentially be generalized to other disease states and immunological phenotypes. In vitro tests confirmed that a few of the cytomegalovirus-associated TCR beta chains recognize cytomegalovirus antigens. HLA typing was unavailable for some donors at each locus, so association tests used only the typed subset. A group of highly shared sequence variants was considered likely to be a technical artifact of the sequencing pipeline. A later analysis found that TCR association rates varied across HLA loci, with DRB1 alleles showing the most associated TCRs and HLA-C alleles the fewest. In an earlier analysis of some 500 of the donors, most TCR beta V segments appeared in productive rearrangements about 90% or about 30% of the time, broadly matching IMGT annotations. Across donors, most TCR sequences were observed very rarely, whereas some public TCRs were present in many individuals. Only TCR beta chains were sequenced in this cohort, and the absence of alpha or paired-chain data limited detectable features. Cytomegalovirus status was reported to be diagnosed by the classifier with high specificity and sensitivity in both the original and validation cohorts. V-gene and J-gene trimming of TCR beta chains was associated with a missense DCLRE1C variant in a later genetic analysis, and the association was replicated in an independent cohort. Some IMGT-functional V segments, including TRBV6-2 and TRBV6-3, could not be told apart with the 87-base-pair reads, so those segments were excluded. A later analysis reported that several top co-occurrence clusters appeared linked to parvovirus B19, influenza, CMV and Epstein-Barr virus. When HLA alleles, especially DR and DQ, strongly co-occurred, TCR associations were difficult to assign to individual alleles. A further reported finding was that TCR beta sequences accurately predicted the HLA-A and HLA-B alleles for most subjects in the first cohort. A total of 150 to 200 TCR beta chains were listed by the study as associated with cytomegalovirus.

The cohort consisted of hundreds of healthy bone marrow donors. At the time of sampling, every cohort member was nominally healthy, though immune exposures that went unrecorded were likely present. The donor was CMV seronegative and belonged to the group of 350 to 400 seronegative cohort members. Every donor gave a peripheral blood sample, and the peripheral blood mononuclear cells from that sample were used for TCR beta sequencing. Genomic DNA extraction from the blood cell samples was performed with the Qiagen DNeasy Blood Extraction Kit. The sample was PBMCs. This receptor was taken from a man in his thirties or forties in good health and CMV-seronegative. The chain employs TRBV11-2 and TRBJ1-3, and perhaps TRBD1 as D gene, on 6 matching bases. The base sequence is TGTGCCAGCAGCTCCTACAGGGTCAGCTCTGGAAACACCATATATTTT. Translation gives CASSSYRVSSGNTIYF.